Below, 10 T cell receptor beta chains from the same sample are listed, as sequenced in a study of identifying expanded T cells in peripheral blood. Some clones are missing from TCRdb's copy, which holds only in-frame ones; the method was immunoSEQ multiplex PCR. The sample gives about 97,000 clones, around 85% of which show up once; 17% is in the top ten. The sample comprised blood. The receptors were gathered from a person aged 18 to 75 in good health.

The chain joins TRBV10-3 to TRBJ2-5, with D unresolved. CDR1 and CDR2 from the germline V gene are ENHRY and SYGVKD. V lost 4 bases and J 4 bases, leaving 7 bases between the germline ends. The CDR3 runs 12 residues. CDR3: CAISGVGETQYF. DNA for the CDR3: TGTGCCATCAGTGGGGTCGGAGAGACCCAGTACTTC.

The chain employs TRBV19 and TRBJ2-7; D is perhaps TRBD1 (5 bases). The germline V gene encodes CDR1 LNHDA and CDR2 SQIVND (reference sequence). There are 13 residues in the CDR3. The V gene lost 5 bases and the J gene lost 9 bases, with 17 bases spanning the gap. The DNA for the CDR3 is TGTGCCAGTAGTTCAGATCAGGGCTTGGGGCAGTACTTC. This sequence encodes CASSSDQGLGQYF.

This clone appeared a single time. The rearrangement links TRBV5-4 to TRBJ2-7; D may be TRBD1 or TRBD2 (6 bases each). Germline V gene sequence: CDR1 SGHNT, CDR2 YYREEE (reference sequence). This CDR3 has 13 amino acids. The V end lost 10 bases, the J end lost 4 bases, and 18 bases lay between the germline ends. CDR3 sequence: CAWRGAGGYEQYF. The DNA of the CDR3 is TGTGCCTGGAGGGGGGCTGGGGGATACGAGCAGTACTTC.

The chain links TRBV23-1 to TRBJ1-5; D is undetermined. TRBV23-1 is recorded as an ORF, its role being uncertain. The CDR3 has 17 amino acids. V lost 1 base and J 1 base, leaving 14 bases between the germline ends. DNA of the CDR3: TGCGCCAGCAGTCAATATAGGGCCGCTCAGAGCAATCAGCCCCAGCATTTT. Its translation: CASSQYRAAQSNQPQHF.

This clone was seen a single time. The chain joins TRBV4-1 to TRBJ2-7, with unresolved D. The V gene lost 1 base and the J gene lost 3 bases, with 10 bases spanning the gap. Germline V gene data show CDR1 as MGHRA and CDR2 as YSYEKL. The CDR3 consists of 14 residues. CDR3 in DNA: TGCGCCAGCAGCCAAGGGGCCCTCGACTACGAGCAGTACTTC. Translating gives CASSQGALDYEQYF.

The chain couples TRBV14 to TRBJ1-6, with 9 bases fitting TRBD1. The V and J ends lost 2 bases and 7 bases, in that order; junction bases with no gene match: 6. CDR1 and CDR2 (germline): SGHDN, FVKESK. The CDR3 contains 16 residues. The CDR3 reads CASSQYSGTGNSPLHF. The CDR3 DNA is TGTGCCAGCAGCCAATATAGCGGGACAGGGAATTCACCCCTCCACTTT.

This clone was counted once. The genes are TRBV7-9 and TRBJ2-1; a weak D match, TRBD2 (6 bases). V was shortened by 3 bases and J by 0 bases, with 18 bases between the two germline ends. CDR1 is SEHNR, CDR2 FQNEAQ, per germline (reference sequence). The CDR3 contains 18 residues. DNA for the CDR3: TGTGCCAGCAGCTTCAACCCCGGGACGCGGGGCTCCTACAATGAGCAGTTCTTC. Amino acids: CASSFNPGTRGSYNEQFF.

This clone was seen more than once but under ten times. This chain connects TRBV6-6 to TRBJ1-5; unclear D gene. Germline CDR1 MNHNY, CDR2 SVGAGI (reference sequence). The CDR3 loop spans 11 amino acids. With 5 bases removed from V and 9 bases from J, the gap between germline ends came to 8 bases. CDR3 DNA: TGTGCCAGCAGTGGTCCCGGGCCCCAGCATTTT. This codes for CASSGPGPQHF.

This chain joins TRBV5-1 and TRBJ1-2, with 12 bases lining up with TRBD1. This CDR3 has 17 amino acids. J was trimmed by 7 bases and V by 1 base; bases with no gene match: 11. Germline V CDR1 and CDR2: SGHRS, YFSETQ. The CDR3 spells CASSLSAGTGGAIGYTF. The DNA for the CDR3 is TGCGCCAGCAGCTTGTCAGCTGGGACAGGGGGCGCAATTGGCTACACCTTC.

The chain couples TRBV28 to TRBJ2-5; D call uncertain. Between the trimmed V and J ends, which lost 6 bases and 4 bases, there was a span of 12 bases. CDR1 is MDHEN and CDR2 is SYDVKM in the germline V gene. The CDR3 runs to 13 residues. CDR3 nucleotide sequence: TGTGCCAGCAGCAGAAGCTCTCGAGAGACCCAGTACTTC. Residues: CASSRSSRETQYF.